This entry is about one TCR beta chain. This entry comes from a study of blood T cell repertoires in COVID-19. Study-wide context: The origin of the acute and convalescent COVID-19 samples was the United States, Italy and Spain. Sources were T cells, B-cell-depleted T cells, or PBMCs; the material itself was cDNA or gDNA.

Under the authors' procedure: Amplification of reference gene primers was used by the study to estimate nucleated cell counts. Clones were sequenced by immunoSEQ multiplex PCR, and TCRdb holds only the in-frame ones, with some missing. V and J calls and clone size come straight from that table; D and trimming were deduced from the DNA. The sample contains fewer than 100,000 clones, 80% to 90% of which appear only once. Germline V gene sequence: CDR1 SGHRS, CDR2 YFSETQ. This CDR3 is 16 amino acids long. Trimming removed 0 bases from V and 6 bases from J; junction bases left unmatched: 5. V gene TRBV5-1 combines with J gene TRBJ1-6, with TRBD1 matching 8 bases. The clonotype comes from a human donor in a cohort sampled during active COVID-19. Sequenced input: peripheral blood. This chain's CDR3 is CASSLAQGASNSPLHF. In DNA, the CDR3 is TGCGCCAGCAGCTTGGCCCAGGGGGCTTCTAATTCACCCCTCCACTTT.